This TCR beta chain derives from a study of T cell responses to AZD1222 COVID-19 vaccine (dated by TCRdb to 2020 to 2022). For context, the study as a whole: TCR sequencing covered about 230 trial participants: 200 to 220 given two doses of AZD1222 and 26 given two doses of MenACWY control vaccine. Trial participants were enrolled by age into subgroups of 18-55, 56-69 and 70-plus years, and about 150, 27 and 61 TCR-sequenced participants, respectively, were included in these subgroups.

The investigation overall reported the following: Participants were mostly white British and included more females than males, and it was suggested by the authors that clonal diversity may have been underestimated. Conclusions about previously exposed vaccinees were limited because only six or seven AZD1222 recipients were SARS-CoV-2 seropositive at baseline. No day 14 peak-response samples were available, so repertoires were characterized only after the peak T cell response. Epitopes outside the regions mutated in the B.1.351 and B.1.1.7 variants were reportedly recognized by nearly half of the unique spike-specific TCRs. A significant rise in spike-specific TCR breadth and depth was observed after two AZD1222 doses relative to day 0 and relative to MenACWY recipients. Vaccine-associated CD4 TCRs spanned the whole spike protein, with dominant responses in regions 160-218 and 743-854. The 56-69-year group was small, and its depth increase did not reach significance, likely because of low power.

A remark on this clone: There is no known antigen for this receptor. No base-level quality is on record; no much larger clone is a single base apart.

The CDR3 regions of human TCRbeta chains were analyzed by immunosequencing. The authors' pipeline ran thus. TCRs in the repertoires were compared against a reference library of SARS-CoV-2-specific TCRs that had been generated with the MIRA antigen-specificity platform. Breadth meant the fraction of unique TCRs that were SARS-CoV-2-associated, whereas depth meant the fraction of total T cells that were SARS-CoV-2-associated. Each spike-specific TCR was assigned to its reactive spike region and to a CD4 or CD8 class using the MIRA data. Log10-transformed breadth and depth values were compared by one-way ANOVA with Sidak's multiple comparisons tests. Here the immuneACCESS table is served through TCRdb, limited to in-frame sequences with V and J called. Missing clones are a known gap in these copies; in checked studies unresolved V genes cover under half, and the rest lacks a known reason. V and J calls and clone size are given by that table; D and trimming were obtained from the DNA. The sample table records some 160,000 clones; around 90% of these occur just once. The ten largest clones represent around 1% of the sample.

The time point label of this sample denotes: about 28 days (+/-7) after the second vaccine dose. AZD1222 recipients whose second dose came at about 4 weeks and those whose second dose came at about 12 weeks were combined into one group, since spike-specific TCR depth and breadth did not differ between the two schedules. Samples from vaccinated people were obtained from the UK trials COV001 and COV002, which included a single-blind randomized controlled phase 2/3 trial of AZD1222 (ChAdOx1 nCoV-19) in healthy adults. For TCRbeta chain sequencing, PBMC samples from trial participants were taken at day 0 and at day 28 after the second dose. The CDR3 starts with the cysteine, ends with the phenylalanine, and has 11 residues. Solely the CDR3 DNA is kept, with 33 bases framed from the first base. CDR1 MNHEY and CDR2 SVGEGT were looked up in the germline V gene. V is reduced by 2 bases and J by 5 bases, leaving a spacing of 4 bases between them.

The specimen comprised peripheral blood, sampled 28 days after the second AZD1222 dose. The chain couples TRBV6-2 or TRBV6-3 to TRBJ2-7; the D gene remains uncertain. The TCR comes from an adult who received the AZD1222 COVID-19 vaccine. CDR3 loop: CASSYIHEQYF. The nucleotide sequence reads as follows: TGTGCCAGCAGTTACATCCACGAGCAGTACTTC.